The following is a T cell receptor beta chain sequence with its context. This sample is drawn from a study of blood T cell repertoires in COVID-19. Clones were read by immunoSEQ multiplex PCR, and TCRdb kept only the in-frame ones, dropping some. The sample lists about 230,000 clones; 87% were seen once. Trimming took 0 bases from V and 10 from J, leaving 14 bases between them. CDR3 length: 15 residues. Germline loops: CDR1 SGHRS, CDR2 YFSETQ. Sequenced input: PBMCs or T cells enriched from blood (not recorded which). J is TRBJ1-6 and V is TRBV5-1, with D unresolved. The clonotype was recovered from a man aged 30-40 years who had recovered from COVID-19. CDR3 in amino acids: CASSLAQIGGSPLHF. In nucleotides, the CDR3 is TGCGCCAGCAGCTTGGCCCAAATCGGAGGGTCACCCCTCCACTTT.